Each of the 25 T cell receptor beta chains below was sequenced from the same sample in a study of shared clonotypes between healthy human individuals. Terminally differentiated effector memory CD45RA+ cells were left out of the naive CD8 fraction, which was CD45RO-negative and positively selected for CCR7. Profiling relied on immunoSEQ multiplex PCR, and the TCRdb table lists in-frame clones only, not all of them. The table has millions of clones, about 92% seen once. The material sequenced was naive CD8+ T cells from PBMCs. The receptor set was obtained from a young man in good health. Some clones in this sample may be carry-over from other donors' samples.

The rearrangement links TRBV28 to TRBJ2-1; 9 bases are a match to TRBD2. The CDR3 length is 15 residues. V was clipped by 7 bases and J by 7 bases; unmatched bases: 11. Per germline, CDR1 MDHEN and CDR2 SYDVKM. CDR3: CASIQQREVINEQFF. As DNA, the CDR3 is TGTGCCAGCATCCAACAGCGGGAGGTTATTAATGAGCAGTTCTTC.

V and J are TRBV4-3 and TRBJ2-4; 10 positions agree with TRBD1. This CDR3 has 19 residues. Germline V gene sequence: CDR1 LGHNA, CDR2 YSLEER. The J segment lost 0 bases and the V segment lost 4 bases, leaving 12 bases of the junction unmatched. The CDR3 region has the DNA TGCGCCAGCAGCCGGGACAGGGGTTCGACAGTTTTAGCCAAAAACATTCAGTACTTC. Protein sequence: CASSRDRGSTVLAKNIQYF.

The rearrangement links TRBV19 to TRBJ2-1, with 8 bases lining up with TRBD1. CDR1 is LNHDA, CDR2 SQIVND, per germline (reference sequence). The V segment lost 10 bases and the J segment 7 bases; nucleotides outside the gene matches: 6. The CDR3 runs 12 residues. The CDR3 protein is CATRQGKNEQFF. The CDR3 region has the DNA TGTGCCACTCGACAGGGGAAAAATGAGCAGTTCTTC.

The chain carries TRBV30 and TRBJ1-2, with D unresolved. CDR1 and CDR2 from the germline V gene are GTSNPN and SVGIG (reference sequence). The CDR3 has 15 residues. The germline V and J ends were trimmed by 0 bases and 6 bases, with 17 bases remaining between them. CDR3 in DNA: TGTGCCTGGAGTGTCCACTCAGCCTCCGGGGATGGCTACACCTTC. It specifies CAWSVHSASGDGYTF.

The chain joins TRBV7-8 to TRBJ2-7; 7 nucleotides line up with TRBD2. Germline V CDR1 and CDR2: SGHVS, FQNEAQ. The V and J ends lost 2 bases and 5 bases, in that order; junction bases with no gene match: 6. This CDR3 contains 14 residues. CDR3 DNA sequence: TGTGCCAGCAGCTTAACGGCGGGAGCCGACGAGCAGTACTTC. Residues: CASSLTAGADEQYF.

The V and J genes are TRBV10-3 and TRBJ2-7; 7 nucleotides line up with TRBD1. The trim removed 5 bases at V and 1 base at J, leaving 17 bases unmatched. The CDR3 runs 18 residues. Looked up from germline, CDR1 is ENHRY and CDR2 is SYGVKD. CDR3 protein: CAISRTRNRDRVSYEQYF. The CDR3 nucleotides read TGTGCCATCAGTAGGACCCGGAACCGGGACAGAGTTTCCTACGAGCAGTACTTC.

This sequence joins TRBV7-9 and TRBJ1-2; unclear D gene. The CDR3 has 14 residues. CDR1 SEHNR and CDR2 FQNEAQ come from the germline V gene (reference sequence). V was shortened by 0 bases and J by 6 bases, with 11 bases between the two germline ends. CDR3 amino acids: CASSLASELDGYTF. CDR3 nucleotide sequence: TGTGCCAGCAGCTTAGCCTCAGAGTTGGATGGCTACACCTTC.

This chain links TRBV4-2 with TRBJ2-2; 12 nucleotides align to TRBD2. The CDR3 consists of 17 residues. The V gene's germline CDR1 is LGHNA and CDR2 YNFKEQ. The V gene end was trimmed by 3 bases and the J gene end by 5 bases; junction bases not matched to a gene: 7. The chain's CDR3 is CASSQFLAGGRTGELFF. CDR3 bases: TGTGCCAGCAGCCAGTTTCTAGCGGGAGGGCGGACCGGGGAGCTGTTTTTT.

Points on this clone: Other DNA sequences of this sample code for an identical CDR3. CDR3 sequence: CASSWGPNYEQYF. In nucleotides, the CDR3 is TGTGCCAGCAGTTGGGGGCCGAACTACGAGCAGTACTTC. This chain links TRBV27 with TRBJ2-7, with D perhaps matching TRBD1 (6 bases). V dropped 4 bases and J dropped 3 bases, with 10 bases sitting between them. Germline V gives CDR1 MNHEY, CDR2 SMNVEV (reference sequence). The CDR3 consists of 13 residues.

The chain joins TRBV10-3 to TRBJ1-5; 8 bases are a match to TRBD1. This CDR3 is 15 amino acids long. Germline CDR1 ENHRY, CDR2 SYGVKD. The V segment lost 6 bases and the J segment 1 base; nucleotides outside the gene matches: 5. The CDR3 DNA reads as TGTGCCATCAGAGACAGGGGTGACAGCAATCAGCCCCAGCATTTT. Residues: CAIRDRGDSNQPQHF.

This rearrangement joins TRBV5-6 to TRBJ2-7, with D perhaps assigned TRBD1 or TRBD2 (5 bases each). This CDR3 contains 16 residues. V was pared by 3 bases and J by 2 bases, with 18 bases between. The germline V gene encodes CDR1 SGHDT and CDR2 YYEEEE. The CDR3 loop reads CASSSPRGPTPYEQYF. CDR3 DNA: TGTGCCAGCAGCTCCCCGAGGGGTCCAACCCCCTACGAGCAGTACTTC. Combining the CDR3 with reference TRBV5-6 and TRBJ2-7 gives the whole variable domain DAGVTQSPTHLIKTRGQQVTLRCSPKSGHDTVSWYQQALGQGPQFIFQYYEEEERQRGNFPDRFSGHQFPNYSSELNVNALLLGDSALYLCASSSPRGPTPYEQYFGPGTRLTVT.

The chain uses TRBV6-5 and TRBJ2-3; no clear D. This CDR3 is 15 amino acids long. Trimming left V 6 bases short and J 2 bases short, with 15 bases between. Germline lookup yields CDR1 MNHEY and CDR2 SVGAGI. The CDR3: CASRPVTTHTDTQYF. The CDR3 DNA reads TGTGCCAGCAGACCCGTTACTACACACACAGATACGCAGTATTTT.

This clone came up once. V usage is TRBV29-1 and J usage is TRBJ1-2; D is perhaps TRBD1 (5 bases). This CDR3 is 14 amino acids long. Trimming left V 2 bases short and J 4 bases short, with 14 bases between. CDR1 and CDR2 from the germline V gene are SQVTM and ANQGSEA. The CDR3 sequence: CSVETQGRGYGYTF. The CDR3 region has the DNA TGCAGCGTTGAAACCCAGGGTAGGGGCTATGGCTACACCTTC.

This clone has just a few counts. V usage is TRBV11-2 and J usage is TRBJ1-1; 9 positions agree with TRBD1. The CDR3 contains 14 residues. The germline gives CDR1 SGHAT, CDR2 FQNNGV. Germline trimming cut 6 bases from V and 3 bases from J; bases unmatched to any gene: 5. The CDR3, as DNA: TGTGCCAGCAGGGACAGGGGAGGTGACACTGAAGCTTTCTTT. It translates to CASRDRGGDTEAFF.

The rearrangement uses TRBV6-5 and TRBJ1-1, with a possible D match to TRBD1 (5 bases). Between the trimmed V and J ends, which lost 5 bases and 0 bases, there was a span of 13 bases. Germline V gives CDR1 MNHEY, CDR2 SVGAGI. CDR3 length equals 15 residues. The CDR3 sequence: CASSGGTLMNTEAFF. The CDR3, as DNA: TGTGCCAGCAGTGGGGGTACTCTTATGAACACTGAAGCTTTCTTT.

The J gene is TRBJ1-1, the V gene TRBV11-2; D is unresolved. Trimming cost V 5 bases and J 6 bases, with 7 bases left between them. The germline V gene has CDR1 SGHAT and CDR2 FQNNGV. The CDR3 sequence is 11 residues long. In DNA, the CDR3 is TGTGCCAGCAGCATCGGACCTGAAGCTTTCTTT. Translating it yields CASSIGPEAFF.

This clone was seen just once. The chain uses TRBV5-6 and TRBJ2-7; 9 bases agree with TRBD2. V lost 3 bases, J lost 4 bases, and 5 bases stayed unmatched. The CDR3 has 14 amino acids. The V gene's germline CDR1 is SGHDT and CDR2 YYEEEE. The CDR3 spells CASSSRGGAYEQYF. In nucleotides, the CDR3 is TGTGCCAGCAGCTCCCGCGGGGGGGCATACGAGCAGTACTTC.

The chain is built from TRBV7-9 and TRBJ1-2, with D unresolved. This CDR3 has 17 amino acids. V was shortened by 1 base and J by 0 bases, with 15 bases between the two germline ends. Germline V lookup: CDR1 SEHNR, CDR2 FQNEAQ (reference sequence). This CDR3 reads CASSLVGGNKANYGYTF. DNA for the CDR3: TGTGCCAGCAGCTTAGTTGGTGGGAACAAAGCTAACTATGGCTACACCTTC.

This rearrangement joins TRBV5-1 to TRBJ2-2; D remains unclear. Germline values: CDR1 SGHRS, CDR2 YFSETQ. This CDR3 contains 15 residues. Deletions cut 0 bases from V and 4 bases from J, with 10 bases between. The CDR3 bases are TGCGCCAGCAGCTTGGATCGCACTGGCACCGGGGAGCTGTTTTTT. Protein sequence: CASSLDRTGTGELFF.

CDR3 nucleotides: TGTGCCAGCAGCCGGGACAGCTCTTTAAGCTCTGGAAACACCATATATTTT. Protein: CASSRDSSLSSGNTIYF. The chain has TRBV11-2 and TRBJ1-3, with 7 bases that match TRBD1. Germline CDR1 and CDR2: SGHAT and FQNNGV. The junction had 10 bases not matched to a gene; V was cut back by 5 bases and J by 0 bases. The CDR3 contains 17 residues.

The CDR3 reads CASGDRGGGVQPQHF. CDR3 in DNA: TGCGCCAGCGGAGACCGGGGAGGGGGCGTTCAGCCCCAGCATTTT. This chain links TRBV10-2 with TRBJ1-5, with 7 positions matching TRBD1. Germline V lookup: CDR1 WSHSY, CDR2 SAAADI. The CDR3 is 15 amino acids. The junction had 13 bases not matched to a gene; V was cut back by 8 bases and J by 6 bases.

A remark on this clone: Distinct nucleotide sequences in the sample also encode this CDR3. V gene TRBV6-1 combines with J gene TRBJ1-5, with D unclear. The CDR3 covers 14 residues. In germline, CDR1 is MNHNS, CDR2 SASEGT. The germline V and J ends were trimmed by 0 bases and 4 bases, with 7 bases remaining between them. CDR3 loop: CASSEARGNQPQHF. Here the CDR3 DNA reads TGTGCCAGCAGTGAAGCTAGAGGGAATCAGCCCCAGCATTTT.

This chain links TRBV27 with TRBJ2-7; maybe TRBD2 (5 bases). The germline V gene has CDR1 MNHEY and CDR2 SMNVEV (reference sequence). Trimming stripped 6 bases from V and 5 bases from J, with 20 bases between. CDR3 length: 15 amino acids. This chain's CDR3 is CASSPLPAGRHEQYF. For the CDR3, the DNA is TGTGCCAGCAGCCCGCTTCCCGCGGGTCGGCACGAGCAGTACTTC.

The chain couples TRBV5-6 to TRBJ1-1, with TRBD1 identical over 9 bases. Per germline, CDR1 SGHDT and CDR2 YYEEEE. V lost 4 bases to trimming and J lost 3 bases; unmatched junction nucleotides: 13. The CDR3 covers 17 residues. CDR3 protein: CASSAVPGQGWDTEAFF. Written as DNA, the CDR3 is TGTGCCAGCAGCGCTGTCCCGGGACAGGGCTGGGACACTGAAGCTTTCTTT. Filled out from reference TRBV5-6 and TRBJ1-1, the complete variable domain reads DAGVTQSPTHLIKTRGQQVTLRCSPKSGHDTVSWYQQALGQGPQFIFQYYEEEERQRGNFPDRFSGHQFPNYSSELNVNALLLGDSALYLCASSAVPGQGWDTEAFFGQGTRLTVV.

The chain recombines TRBV15 with TRBJ2-7, with TRBD1 identical over 8 bases. Germline V gives CDR1 LNHNV, CDR2 YYDKDF (reference sequence). The CDR3 contains 15 residues. V shed 5 bases and J 5 bases; nucleotides not matched to a gene: 11. The CDR3 reads CATSSYRDRGNEQYF. The CDR3 nucleotides read TGTGCCACCAGCTCCTACCGTGACAGGGGCAACGAGCAGTACTTC.